This passage covers 30 T cell receptor beta chains from one sample sequenced in a study of cytomegalovirus exposure and HLA in healthy donors. The PCR was carried out with 60 Vbeta primers and 13 Jbeta primers. The data were produced by immunoSEQ multiplex PCR, yet TCRdb's version contains in-frame clones alone and is incomplete. Of 110,000 or so clones listed, approximately 72% were seen once; the top ten hold under 1.5%. Input material: PBMCs. All receptors derive from a man aged 25-40 years in good health and CMV-seronegative.

The rearrangement joins TRBV7-6 to TRBJ1-1, with D perhaps TRBD1 (6 bases). From germline, CDR1 is SGHVS and CDR2 FNYEAQ. V lost 3 bases and J lost 7, with 9 bases in between. The CDR3 runs to 12 residues. The CDR3 loop reads CASSFQTGEAFF. The CDR3 DNA reads as TGTGCCAGCAGCTTTCAGACAGGTGAAGCTTTCTTT.

This chain joins TRBV2 and TRBJ2-3; TRBD1 matches at 7 bases. The germline V gene has CDR1 SNHLY and CDR2 FYNNEI. The trim removed 5 bases at V and 2 bases at J, leaving 7 bases unmatched. This CDR3 is built from 15 residues. The CDR3 DNA reads as TGTGCCAGCAGTACCGGGACAGCCCTCACAGATACGCAGTATTTT. Its translation is CASSTGTALTDTQYF.

The chain recombines TRBV18 with TRBJ2-3; possibly TRBD2 for D (6 bases). V gave up 3 bases and J gave up 0 bases, with 7 bases separating them. From germline, CDR1 is KGHSH and CDR2 LQKENI. The CDR3 sequence is 14 residues long. The CDR3 region is CASSPGGSTDTQYF. CDR3 sequence (DNA): TGTGCCAGCTCACCGGGGGGTAGCACAGATACGCAGTATTTT.

The V call is TRBV6-5, the J call TRBJ2-7; 7 bases fit TRBD2. Germline V gives CDR1 MNHEY, CDR2 SVGAGI. This CDR3 is built from 13 residues. Trimming removed 2 bases from V and 4 bases from J; junction bases left unmatched: 2. CDR3 amino acids: CASSYVGGYEQYF. CDR3 nucleotides: TGTGCCAGCAGTTACGTGGGAGGGTACGAGCAGTACTTC.

The chain has TRBV18 and TRBJ1-2, with D tentatively TRBD1 (6 bases). V was clipped by 4 bases and J by 3 bases, with 15 bases between them. The CDR3 length is 15 residues. From germline, CDR1 is KGHSH and CDR2 LQKENI. The CDR3 loop is CASSHGKGGDYGYTF. The CDR3 DNA sequence: TGTGCCAGCTCACATGGAAAAGGGGGGGACTATGGCTACACCTTC.

V and J are TRBV6-5 and TRBJ1-2; tentative D call: TRBD1 (6 bases). Germline assignment: CDR1 MNHEY and CDR2 SVGAGI. The V and J ends lost 0 bases and 5 bases respectively, with 13 bases between them. This CDR3 has 15 amino acids. In nucleotides, the CDR3 is TGTGCCAGCAGTTACTCGCAGGGGCGACCTTATGGCTACACCTTC. It is translated as CASSYSQGRPYGYTF.

The CDR3 loop is CATSGRDRGFTGELFF. The CDR3 region has the DNA TGTGCCACCAGCGGCCGGGACAGGGGATTCACCGGGGAGCTGTTTTTT. The chain recombines TRBV15 with TRBJ2-2, with 10 bases identical to TRBD1. The CDR3 sequence is 16 residues long. The V gene's germline CDR1 is LNHNV and CDR2 YYDKDF (reference sequence). V dropped 5 bases and J dropped 4; count of bases not matched to a gene: 7.

V gene TRBV5-1 combines with J gene TRBJ1-1; 11 nucleotides match TRBD1. This CDR3 spans 16 amino acids. The germline V gene encodes CDR1 SGHRS and CDR2 YFSETQ. The J segment lost 3 bases and the V segment lost 4 bases, leaving 8 bases of the junction unmatched. CDR3 sequence (DNA): TGCGCCAGCAGCCGCAAGGGACAGGGGGGCGACACTGAAGCTTTCTTT. This translates into CASSRKGQGGDTEAFF.

Written as DNA, the CDR3 is TGTGCCAGCAGTGACGAGGTGACCCAGTACTTC. This codes for CASSDEVTQYF. V gene TRBV6-5 combines with J gene TRBJ2-5; D gene unclear. Germline V gene data show CDR1 as MNHEY and CDR2 as SVGAGI. This CDR3 comprises 11 residues. Deletions cut 5 bases from V and 7 bases from J, with 8 bases between.

The gene calls are TRBV2 and TRBJ2-3, with D possibly being TRBD2 (6 bases). CDR3 length equals 14 residues. Trimming cost V 5 bases and J 0 bases, with 9 bases left between them. The germline V gene has CDR1 SNHLY and CDR2 FYNNEI. The CDR3 sequence is CASSWDSSTDTQYF. DNA for the CDR3: TGTGCCAGCAGTTGGGACTCCAGCACAGATACGCAGTATTTT. The full variable domain, rest sourced from reference TRBV2 and TRBJ2-3, is EPEVTQTPSHQVTQMGQEVILRCVPISNHLYFYWYRQILGQKVEFLVSFYNNEISEKSEIFDDQFSVERPDGSNFTLKIRSTKLEDSAMYFCASSWDSSTDTQYFGPGTRLTVL.

Concerning this clone: The junction differs from germline at one of its ends, possibly a read error. The chain carries TRBV7-2 and TRBJ1-5; possibly TRBD1 for D (5 bases). Looked up from germline, CDR1 is SGHTA and CDR2 is FQGNSA. The CDR3 sequence is 14 residues long. The CDR3 reads CASSLQGGNRPQHF. The CDR3 DNA follows: TGTGCCAGCAGCTTACAGGGTGGGAATCGGCCCCAGCATTTT.

The genes are TRBV7-9 and TRBJ2-7, with 7 nucleotides matching TRBD1. CDR1 is SEHNR, CDR2 FQNEAQ, per germline (reference sequence). The CDR3 consists of 14 residues. Germline trimming cut 3 bases from V and 2 bases from J; bases unmatched to any gene: 4. The CDR3 DNA reads as TGTGCCAGCAGCTTGGTACAGGGGACCTACGAGCAGTACTTC. Translating gives CASSLVQGTYEQYF.

The rearrangement uses TRBV27 and TRBJ1-2, with TRBD1 matching over 7 bases. CDR1 MNHEY and CDR2 SMNVEV come from the germline V gene (reference sequence). The trim removed 6 bases at V and 7 bases at J, leaving 14 bases unmatched. CDR3 length equals 15 residues. For the CDR3, the DNA is TGTGCCAGCAGCGCCTCGGAGGGGGCGCGTCTTGGCTACACCTTC. Translated, it gives CASSASEGARLGYTF.

The chain links TRBV28 to TRBJ2-3; tentatively, D is TRBD2 (6 bases). The CDR3 is made up of 15 amino acids. Trimming pared 5 bases from V and 1 base from J, leaving 13 bases between. Germline V gene lookup returns CDR1 MDHEN and CDR2 SYDVKM. CDR3 loop: CASSLRLVGTDTQYF. CDR3 sequence (DNA): TGTGCCAGCAGTCTAAGACTAGTTGGCACAGATACGCAGTATTTT.

The rearrangement links TRBV28 to TRBJ1-2; TRBD1 matches at 7 bases. The CDR3 covers 13 residues. The trim removed 6 bases at V and 4 bases at J, leaving 5 bases unmatched. Germline values: CDR1 MDHEN, CDR2 SYDVKM. The DNA for the CDR3 is TGTGCCAGCAGCCCCCGGGACAGCTATGGCTACACCTTC. Its translation: CASSPRDSYGYTF.

This clone was observed a single time. This chain joins TRBV4-1 and TRBJ2-1, with D perhaps TRBD1 (5 bases). Trimming stripped 1 base from V and 7 bases from J, with 14 bases between. CDR1 and CDR2 from the germline V gene are MGHRA and YSYEKL. The CDR3 extends over 15 amino acids. CDR3 region: CASSQGTPGQNEQFF. In DNA form, the CDR3 reads TGCGCCAGCAGCCAAGGGACCCCAGGGCAAAATGAGCAGTTCTTC.

The chain uses TRBV19 and TRBJ1-5; D possibly corresponds to TRBD1 (5 bases). Germline lookup yields CDR1 LNHDA and CDR2 SQIVND (reference sequence). This CDR3 is 13 amino acids long. V lost 6 bases to trimming and J lost 7 bases, with 13 bases between them. CDR3 sequence: CASSRQLRQPQHF. CDR3 DNA: TGTGCCAGTAGCCGACAGTTACGGCAGCCCCAGCATTTT.

CDR3 nucleotides: TGCGCCAGCAGCCAAGACATCTTCAGGGCAGAAGATACGCAGTATTTT. It codes for CASSQDIFRAEDTQYF. The rearrangement uses TRBV4-3 and TRBJ2-3; a possible D gene is TRBD1 (5 bases). This CDR3 has 16 residues. The germline gives CDR1 LGHNA, CDR2 YSLEER. Trimming pared 0 bases from V and 5 bases from J, leaving 15 bases between.

This clone was picked up one time. The rearrangement links TRBV5-4 to TRBJ2-3; 10 nucleotides agree with TRBD2. The CDR3 sequence is 15 residues long. CDR1 SGHNT and CDR2 YYREEE come from the germline V gene (reference sequence). Trimming at V came to 5 bases and at J to 3 bases, leaving 6 bases not matched to a gene. In nucleotides, the CDR3 is TGTGCCAGCAGAGTAGCGGGGGGTGGGACAGATACGCAGTATTTT. Its protein is CASRVAGGGTDTQYF.

The genes are TRBV5-6 and TRBJ2-7; 10 positions agree with TRBD1. The CDR3 spans 17 residues. Germline CDR1 reads SGHDT; CDR2 reads YYEEEE. V lost 3 bases, J lost 4 bases, and 13 bases stayed unmatched. CDR3 nucleotides: TGTGCCAGCAGCTCACTAACCGGACAGGGGGGTGGGTACGAGCAGTACTTC. It is translated as CASSSLTGQGGGYEQYF.

V is TRBV12-5 and J is TRBJ1-2, with a tentative D call TRBD1 (6 bases). Trimming shortened V by 2 bases and J by 7 bases, and 20 bases separated the two germline ends. Per germline, CDR1 LGHNT and CDR2 FRNRAP. The CDR3 totals 16 residues. The chain's CDR3 is CASGLMTGQRSGGYTF. In nucleotides, the CDR3 is TGTGCTAGTGGTTTGATGACTGGACAGCGGTCCGGTGGCTACACCTTC. Full variable domain (missing parts from reference TRBV12-5 and TRBJ1-2): DARVTQTPRHKVTEMGQEVTMRCQPILGHNTVFWYRQTMMQGLELLAYFRNRAPLDDSGMPKDRFSAEMPDATLATLKIQPSEPRDSAVYFCASGLMTGQRSGGYTFGSGTRLTVV.

The chain is built from TRBV27 and TRBJ1-6; D uncertain. Trimming removed 4 bases from V and 7 bases from J, with 8 bases in between. The CDR3 is 13 residues long. Germline V gene sequence: CDR1 MNHEY, CDR2 SMNVEV (reference sequence). The CDR3 nucleotides are TGTGCCAGCAGTTCCCTCTCCAATTCACCCCTCCACTTT. Its translation: CASSSLSNSPLHF.

This clone was picked up a small number of times. This chain joins TRBV10-1 and TRBJ2-7, with D possibly TRBD1 on 7 matching bases. The V end was cut by 4 bases, the J end by 6 bases, with 22 bases between. Germline values: CDR1 WNHNN, CDR2 SYGVQD (reference sequence). This CDR3 spans 16 amino acids. CDR3 residues: CASSGEPGQKGLEQYF. CDR3 bases: TGCGCCAGCAGTGGGGAACCGGGACAGAAGGGACTCGAGCAGTACTTC.

The chain employs TRBV5-1 and TRBJ2-5, with D possibly TRBD1 on 5 matching bases. With 3 bases removed from V and 5 bases from J, the gap between germline ends came to 11 bases. The germline gives CDR1 SGHRS, CDR2 YFSETQ. The CDR3 is 13 amino acids. The CDR3 spells CASSSRGWETQYF. CDR3 nucleotides: TGCGCCAGCAGCTCTAGGGGTTGGGAGACCCAGTACTTC.

A note on this clone: An end of the junction differs from the germline gene, which may be a read error. This CDR3 is also generated by other DNA sequences in the sample. The CDR3 sequence: CASSEVGRGQPQHF. DNA of the CDR3: TGTGCCAGCAGCGAAGTCGGCAGGGGCCAGCCCCAGCATTTT. The chain links TRBV6-1 to TRBJ1-5; a weak D match, TRBD1 (6 bases). The CDR3 length is 14 residues. Germline CDR1 MNHNS, CDR2 SASEGT.

The chain recombines TRBV4-3 with TRBJ2-7, with D hard to call. Germline values: CDR1 LGHNA, CDR2 YSLEER. CDR3 length equals 14 residues. Trimming shortened V by 0 bases and J by 4 bases, and 10 bases separated the two germline ends. CDR3 coding DNA: TGCGCCAGCAGCCAAGATCTTGTGAGGTACGAGCAGTACTTC. Its protein is CASSQDLVRYEQYF.

The gene calls are TRBV9 and TRBJ2-7, with D possibly matching TRBD1 (9 bases). The CDR3 loop spans 16 amino acids. In germline, CDR1 is SGDLS, CDR2 YYNGEE. Trimming took off 3 bases at V and 1 base at J, with 17 bases between the two ends. The CDR3 nucleotides read TGTGCCAGCAGCGCCGGGGGGGGGACAGGGTCCTACGAGCAGTACTTC. Translation: CASSAGGGTGSYEQYF.

As to this clone: The identical CDR3 is also encoded by other nucleotide sequences in the sample. The chain carries TRBV7-8 and TRBJ2-7; possible D gene TRBD2, 5 bases. The CDR3 is 17 amino acids. Germline CDR1 is SGHVS and CDR2 is FQNEAQ. Trimming cost V 4 bases and J 3 bases, with 22 bases left between them. The CDR3, as DNA: TGTGCCAGCAGCTCCCGCTCGAGCGGAACACTAAACTACGAGCAGTACTTC. Its protein product is CASSSRSSGTLNYEQYF.

The rearrangement joins TRBV2 to TRBJ1-3, with D unresolved. The CDR3 has 15 residues. Germline V gives CDR1 SNHLY, CDR2 FYNNEI. The germline V and J ends were trimmed by 6 bases and 0 bases, with 12 bases remaining between them. The CDR3 is CASSNEGISGNTIYF. For the CDR3, the DNA is TGTGCCAGCAGCAACGAGGGTATCTCTGGAAACACCATATATTTT.

V usage is TRBV5-1 and J usage is TRBJ2-1; 10 bases are a match to TRBD2. Germline V lookup: CDR1 SGHRS, CDR2 YFSETQ. Losses at the gene ends were 3 bases for V and 6 bases for J; bases not matched to a gene: 9. This CDR3 has 16 amino acids. CDR3 amino acids: CASSSEAGGPFNEQFF. CDR3 sequence (DNA): TGCGCCAGCAGCTCCGAAGCGGGGGGGCCCTTCAATGAGCAGTTCTTC.